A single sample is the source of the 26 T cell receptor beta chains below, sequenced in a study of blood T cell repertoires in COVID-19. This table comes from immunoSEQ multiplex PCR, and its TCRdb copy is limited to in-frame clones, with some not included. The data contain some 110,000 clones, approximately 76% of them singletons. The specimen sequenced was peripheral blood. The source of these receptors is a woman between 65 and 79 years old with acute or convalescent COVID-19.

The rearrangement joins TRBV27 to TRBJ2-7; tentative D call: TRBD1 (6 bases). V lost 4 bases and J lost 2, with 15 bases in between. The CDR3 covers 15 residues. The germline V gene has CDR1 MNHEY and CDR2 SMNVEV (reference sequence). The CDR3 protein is CASSSIYRVPYEQYF. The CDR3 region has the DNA TGTGCCAGCAGTTCCATCTACAGGGTCCCCTACGAGCAGTACTTC.

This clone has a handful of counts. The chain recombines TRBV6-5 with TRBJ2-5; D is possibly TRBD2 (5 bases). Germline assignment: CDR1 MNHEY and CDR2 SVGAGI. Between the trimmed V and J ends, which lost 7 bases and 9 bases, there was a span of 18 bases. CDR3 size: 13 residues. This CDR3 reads CASTDRFVGAQYF. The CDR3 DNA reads TGTGCCAGCACCGATAGGTTCGTCGGGGCCCAGTACTTC.

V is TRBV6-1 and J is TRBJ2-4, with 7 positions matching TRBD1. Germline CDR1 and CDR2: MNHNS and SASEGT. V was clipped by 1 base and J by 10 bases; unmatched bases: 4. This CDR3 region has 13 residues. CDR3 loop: CASSEGTGYIQYF. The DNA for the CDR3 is TGTGCCAGCAGTGAAGGGACAGGATATATTCAGTACTTC.

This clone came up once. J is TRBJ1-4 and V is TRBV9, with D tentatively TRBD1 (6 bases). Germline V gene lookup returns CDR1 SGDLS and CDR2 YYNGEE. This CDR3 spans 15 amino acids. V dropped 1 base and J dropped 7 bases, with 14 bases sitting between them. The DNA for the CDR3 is TGTGCCAGCAGCGTAACAGGGACCCAAGGTGAAAAACTGTTTTTT. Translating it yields CASSVTGTQGEKLFF.

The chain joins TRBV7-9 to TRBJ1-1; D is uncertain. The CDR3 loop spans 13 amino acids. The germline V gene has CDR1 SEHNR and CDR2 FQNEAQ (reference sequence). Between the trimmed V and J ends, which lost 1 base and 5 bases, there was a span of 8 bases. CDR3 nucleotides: TGTGCCAGCAGCTTAGGGGGAGGAACTGAAGCTTTCTTT. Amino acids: CASSLGGGTEAFF.

The CDR3 loop reads CASSYTRLNYEQYF. The CDR3 nucleotides read TGTGCCAGCAGCTACACTAGACTCAACTACGAGCAGTACTTC. The V and J genes are TRBV7-2 and TRBJ2-7, with D possibly matching TRBD2 (5 bases). This CDR3 has 14 residues. CDR1 SGHTA and CDR2 FQGNSA come from the germline V gene. The V and J ends lost 4 bases and 3 bases respectively, with 13 bases between them. Full variable domain (outside the CDR3, taken from reference TRBV7-2 and TRBJ2-7): GAGVSQSPSNKVTEKGKDVELRCDPISGHTALYWYRQSLGQGLEFLIYFQGNSAPDKSGLPSDRFSAERTGGSVSTLTIQRTQQEDSAVYLCASSYTRLNYEQYFGPGTRLTVT.

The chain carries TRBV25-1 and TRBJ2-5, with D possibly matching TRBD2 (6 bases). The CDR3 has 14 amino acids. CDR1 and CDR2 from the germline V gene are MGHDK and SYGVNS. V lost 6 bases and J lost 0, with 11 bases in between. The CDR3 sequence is CASSTGRYQETQYF. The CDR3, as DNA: TGTGCCAGCAGCACGGGGAGGTACCAAGAGACCCAGTACTTC.

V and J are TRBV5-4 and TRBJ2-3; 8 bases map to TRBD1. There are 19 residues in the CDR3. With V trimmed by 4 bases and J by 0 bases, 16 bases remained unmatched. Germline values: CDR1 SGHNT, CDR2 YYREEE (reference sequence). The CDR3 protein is CASSPLTGTGTSSTDTQYF. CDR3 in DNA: TGTGCCAGCAGCCCTTTAACCGGGACAGGAACTTCTAGCACAGATACGCAGTATTTT.

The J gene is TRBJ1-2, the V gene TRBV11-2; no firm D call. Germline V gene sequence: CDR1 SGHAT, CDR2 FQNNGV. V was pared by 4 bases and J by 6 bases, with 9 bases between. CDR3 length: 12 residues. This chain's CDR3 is CASSSRLDGYTF. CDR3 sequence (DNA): TGTGCCAGCAGCTCCCGACTCGATGGCTACACCTTC.

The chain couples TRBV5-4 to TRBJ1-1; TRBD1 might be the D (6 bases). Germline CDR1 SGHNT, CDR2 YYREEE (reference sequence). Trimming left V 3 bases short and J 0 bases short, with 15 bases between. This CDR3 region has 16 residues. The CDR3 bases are TGTGCCAGCAGCTCTCGGACAGCTCCTATGAACACTGAAGCTTTCTTT. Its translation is CASSSRTAPMNTEAFF.

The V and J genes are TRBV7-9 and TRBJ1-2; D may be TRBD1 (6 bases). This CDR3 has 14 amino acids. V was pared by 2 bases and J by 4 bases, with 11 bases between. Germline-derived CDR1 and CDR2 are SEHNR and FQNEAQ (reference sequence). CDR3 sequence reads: CASSLSGHLYGYTF. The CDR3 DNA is TGTGCCAGCAGCTTATCGGGACACCTCTATGGCTACACCTTC.

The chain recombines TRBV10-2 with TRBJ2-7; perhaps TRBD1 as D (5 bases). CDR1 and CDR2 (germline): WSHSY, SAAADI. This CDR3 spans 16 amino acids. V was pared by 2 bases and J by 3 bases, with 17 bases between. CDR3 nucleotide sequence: TGCGCCAGCAGTGAGAGGGCAGGGTTCCTTAGCTACGAGCAGTACTTC. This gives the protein CASSERAGFLSYEQYF.

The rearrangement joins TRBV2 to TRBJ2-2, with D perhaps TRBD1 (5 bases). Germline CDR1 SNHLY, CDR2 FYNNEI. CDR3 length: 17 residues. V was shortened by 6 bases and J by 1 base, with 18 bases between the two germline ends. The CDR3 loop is CASRGAARTQNTGELFF. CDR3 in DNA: TGTGCCAGCAGAGGGGCTGCCAGGACGCAGAACACCGGGGAGCTGTTTTTT.

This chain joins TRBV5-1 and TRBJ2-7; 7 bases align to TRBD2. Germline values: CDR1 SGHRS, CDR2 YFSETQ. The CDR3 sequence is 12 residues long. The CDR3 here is CASWDAGVEQYF. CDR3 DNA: TGCGCTTCTTGGGATGCGGGGGTCGAGCAGTACTTC.

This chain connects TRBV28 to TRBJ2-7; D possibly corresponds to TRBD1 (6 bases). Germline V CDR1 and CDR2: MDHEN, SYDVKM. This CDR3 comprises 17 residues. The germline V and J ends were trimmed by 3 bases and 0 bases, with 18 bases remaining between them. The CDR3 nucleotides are TGTGCCAGCAGTTTTCACCTTGGACAGCTCAGCTCCTACGAGCAGTACTTC. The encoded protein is CASSFHLGQLSSYEQYF.

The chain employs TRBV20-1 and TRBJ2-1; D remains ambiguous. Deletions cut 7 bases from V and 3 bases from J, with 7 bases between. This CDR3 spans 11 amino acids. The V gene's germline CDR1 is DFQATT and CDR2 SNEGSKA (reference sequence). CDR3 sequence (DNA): TGCAGTGTGGGCAGCTACAATGAGCAGTTCTTC. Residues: CSVGSYNEQFF.

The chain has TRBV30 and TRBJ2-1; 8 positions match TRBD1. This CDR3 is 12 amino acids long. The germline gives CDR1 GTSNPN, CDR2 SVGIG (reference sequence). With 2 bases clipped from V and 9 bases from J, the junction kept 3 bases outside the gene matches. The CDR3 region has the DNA TGTGCCTGGAGTTCACAGGGGGGTGAGCAGTTCTTC. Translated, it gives CAWSSQGGEQFF.

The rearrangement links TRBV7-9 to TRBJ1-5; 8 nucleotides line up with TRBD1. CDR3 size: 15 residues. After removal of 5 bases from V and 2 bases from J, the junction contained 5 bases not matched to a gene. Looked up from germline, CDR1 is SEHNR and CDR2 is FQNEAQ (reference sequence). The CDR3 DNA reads TGTGCCAGCAGCCCCCAGGGACAGGGCAATCAGCCCCAGCATTTT. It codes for CASSPQGQGNQPQHF.

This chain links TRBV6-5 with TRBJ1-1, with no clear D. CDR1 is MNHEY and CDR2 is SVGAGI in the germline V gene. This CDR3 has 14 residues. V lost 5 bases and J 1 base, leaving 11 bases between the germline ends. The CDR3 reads CASSPPTGNTEAFF. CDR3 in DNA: TGTGCCAGCAGTCCACCAACGGGGAACACTGAAGCTTTCTTT.

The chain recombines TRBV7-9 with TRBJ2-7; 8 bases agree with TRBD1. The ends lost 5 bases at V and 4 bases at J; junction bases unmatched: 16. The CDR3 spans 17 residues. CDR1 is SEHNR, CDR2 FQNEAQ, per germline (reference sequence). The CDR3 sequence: CASSTRGAGQGFYEQYF. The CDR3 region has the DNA TGTGCCAGCAGCACAAGGGGCGCTGGACAGGGATTTTACGAGCAGTACTTC.

CDR3 protein: CASSWTSSYEQYF. In DNA, the CDR3 is TGTGCCAGCAGTTGGACTAGCTCCTACGAGCAGTACTTC. The chain links TRBV7-2 to TRBJ2-7; 7 bases align to TRBD2. The CDR3 extends over 13 amino acids. The V segment lost 6 bases and the J segment 0 bases; nucleotides outside the gene matches: 2. Germline V gives CDR1 SGHTA, CDR2 FQGNSA.

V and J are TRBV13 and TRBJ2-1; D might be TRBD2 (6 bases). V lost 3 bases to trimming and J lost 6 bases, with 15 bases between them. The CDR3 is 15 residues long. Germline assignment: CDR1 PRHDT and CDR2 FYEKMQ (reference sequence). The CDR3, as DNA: TGTGCCAGCAGCTTGGGGGACTCGAGGCTCAATGAGCAGTTCTTC. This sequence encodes CASSLGDSRLNEQFF.

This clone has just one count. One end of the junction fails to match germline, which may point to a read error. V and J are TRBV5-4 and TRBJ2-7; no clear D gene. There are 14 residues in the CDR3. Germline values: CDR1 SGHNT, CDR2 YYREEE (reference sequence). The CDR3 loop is CACSFPSTSYEQYF. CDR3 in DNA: TGTGCCTGCAGCTTCCCTTCTACTTCCTACGAGCAGTACTTC.

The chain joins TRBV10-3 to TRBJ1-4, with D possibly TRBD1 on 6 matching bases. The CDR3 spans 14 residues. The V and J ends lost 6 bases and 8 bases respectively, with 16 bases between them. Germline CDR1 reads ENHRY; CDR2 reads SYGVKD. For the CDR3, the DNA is TGTGCCATCAGGGGCGACAGGAGAAGCGAAAAACTGTTTTTT. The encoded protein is CAIRGDRRSEKLFF.

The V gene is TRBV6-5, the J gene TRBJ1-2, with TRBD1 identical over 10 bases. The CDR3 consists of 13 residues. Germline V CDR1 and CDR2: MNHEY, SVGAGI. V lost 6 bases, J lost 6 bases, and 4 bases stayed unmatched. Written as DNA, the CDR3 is TGTGCCAGCAGGACAGGGGGCAAGGATGGCTACACCTTC. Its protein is CASRTGGKDGYTF.

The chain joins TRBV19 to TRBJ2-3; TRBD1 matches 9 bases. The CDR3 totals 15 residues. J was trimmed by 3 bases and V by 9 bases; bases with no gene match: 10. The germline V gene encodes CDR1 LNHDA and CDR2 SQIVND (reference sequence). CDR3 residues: CASGDRGSGTDTQYF. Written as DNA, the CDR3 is TGTGCCAGCGGAGACAGGGGGTCTGGGACAGATACGCAGTATTTT.